This T cell receptor (beta chain) was recorded in a study of shared clonotypes between healthy human individuals. The wider study: Donors consisted of two women and three men between 18 and 49.

The study enrolled healthy HIV-negative adults without recent acute infections or vaccinations as donors. For this clone: Other DNA sequences in this sample translate to the same CDR3.

The repertoire was sequenced with immunoSEQ multiplex PCR; TCRdb's copy has only in-frame clones and lacks some. The sample shows fewer than 1.6 million clones, 97% to 99% of them seen only once. Sequenced: naive CD4+ T cells sorted from blood. The subset here: CD45RA+ positively selected. This clonotype was sampled from a man aged 25-45 years in good health.

The CDR3 DNA follows: TGTGCCAGCAGTTTGGAGCAGTACTTC. Translated: CASSLEQYF. This sequence joins TRBV27 and TRBJ2-7; D unclear. Trimming pared 3 bases from V and 7 bases from J, leaving 1 base between. The CDR3 is 9 amino acids. Germline V gene lookup returns CDR1 MNHEY and CDR2 SMNVEV (reference sequence).